Listed below are T cell receptor beta chains from one sample, sequenced in a study of T-cell reconstitution after alpha-beta-depleted transplantation in children. TCRdb itself ran the PCR reads through MiXCR, one entry per CDR3 protein. The data contain around 600,000 distinct CDR3 sequences, 23% of them singletons. This sample comprised PBMCs, mostly from graft donor cells, obtained 360 days after TCRalphabeta/CD19-depleted stem cell transplant. Receptors originate from a boy less than two years old who had a stem cell transplant for acute myeloid leukemia, so the T cells may come from the graft donor. The CDR3 runs from the conserved cysteine through the conserved F or W. A D gene is named only where the DNA matches it firmly. Part of the rows lack a size; the others show once, few, many or a class for expanded clones.

v_call,clone_size,j_call,d_call,cdr3_nt,cdr3_aa
TRBV12-3/TRBV12-4,few,TRBJ2-7,.,TGTGCCAGCAGTTTAGGCATCGGGGGGCGGAACGAGCAGTACTTC,CASSLGIGGRNEQYF
TRBV2,few,TRBJ2-2,.,TGTGCCAGCAGTGAGGAGAAAACCGGGGAGCTGTTTTTT,CASSEEKTGELFF
TRBV4-2,.,TRBJ2-1,.,TGTGCCAGCAGCCACCCACAGGGATCCAATGAGCAGTTCTTC,CASSHPQGSNEQFF
TRBV7-9,few,TRBJ2-1,.,TGTGCCAGCAGCTTAGCTATGGTGGGGAACAATGAGCAGTTCTTC,CASSLAMVGNNEQFF
TRBV6-1,many,TRBJ1-2,.,TGTGCCAGCAGTGCCTCCCGGATCCTCCGACGTGGCTACACCTTC,CASSASRILRRGYTF
TRBV7-2,.,TRBJ2-1,.,TGTGCCAGCAGCTTGACGCAGGGGTACTACAATGAGCAGTTCTTC,CASSLTQGYYNEQFF
TRBV5-1,few,TRBJ1-1,.,TGCGCCAGCAGCTTTGGGACACCGCCGGCTTTCTTT,CASSFGTPPAFF
TRBV20-1,many,TRBJ2-5,.,TGCAGTGCTTACTACTATGCCCCAGAGACCCAGTACTTC,CSAYYYAPETQYF
TRBV20-1,.,TRBJ2-1,.,TGCTGCGCTTGTTTGAGGGGTTTCTCCTACAATGAGCAGTTCTTC,CCACLRGFSYNEQFF
TRBV5-6,.,TRBJ2-2,.,TGTGCCAGCGAGGTTTTTAAAGTGGCCGGGGAGCTGTTTTTT,CASEVFKVAGELFF
TRBV11-2,.,TRBJ2-5,.,TGTGCCAGCGGAGCGATGGGGCCGCAAGAGACCCAGTACTTC,CASGAMGPQETQYF
TRBV12-3/TRBV12-4,few,TRBJ2-3,.,TGTGCCAGCAGTTTAGACCGTTACCCAACAGATACGCAGTATTTT,CASSLDRYPTDTQYF
TRBV20-1,.,TRBJ2-2,TRBD1,TGCAGTGCTAGAGCGACAGGGCCCCCGAACACCGGGGAGCTGTTTTTT,CSARATGPPNTGELFF
TRBV20-1,many,TRBJ2-7,.,TGCAGTGCTAGAGACCCCTATAGCTCCTACGAGCAGTACTTC,CSARDPYSSYEQYF
TRBV5-8,many,TRBJ2-7,.,TGTGCCAGCAGCTCCTACGACGCAGGTAAATCCTACGAGCAGTACTTC,CASSSYDAGKSYEQYF
TRBV4-1,many,TRBJ1-1,.,TGCGCCAGCAGCCAAGTCGTAGCGGGCACTGAAGCTTTCTTT,CASSQVVAGTEAFF
TRBV7-2,many,TRBJ2-5,.,TGTGCCAGCAGCGTAGACATGTACCAAGAGACCCAGTACTTC,CASSVDMYQETQYF
TRBV10-2,.,TRBJ2-3,TRBD2,TGCGCCAGCAGTATGAGGACTAGCGGGGGAGGGACAGATACGCAGTATTTT,CASSMRTSGGGTDTQYF
TRBV20-1,few,TRBJ1-4,.,TGCAGTGTGGGTAGGAACAACAATGAAAAACTGTTTTTT,CSVGRNNNEKLFF
TRBV20-1,few,TRBJ1-1,TRBD1,TGCAGTGCTAGAGATCTCCGGACAGGAGAAGCTTTCTTT,CSARDLRTGEAFF
TRBV28,.,TRBJ1-2,.,TGTGCCAGCACCCGGCCCAGTCTGGACAGTTCTGGCTACACCTTC,CASTRPSLDSSGYTF
TRBV12-3/TRBV12-4,.,TRBJ1-5,TRBD1,TGTGCCAGCAGTTCCCAAAAACAGGGGCTTGGCCAGCCCCAGCATTTT,CASSSQKQGLGQPQHF
TRBV12-3/TRBV12-4,many,TRBJ2-1,.,TGTGCCAGCAATCTCAGAGTACAGAACAATGAGCAGTTCTTC,CASNLRVQNNEQFF
TRBV7-8,few,TRBJ2-7,TRBD2,TGTGCCAGCAGCTGGGCGGGGAGGGGAGAGCAGTACTTC,CASSWAGRGEQYF
TRBV18,many,TRBJ2-1,TRBD1,TGTGCCAGCTCACCGACAGGGCATAATGAGCAGTTCTTC,CASSPTGHNEQFF
TRBV20-1,few,TRBJ1-2,.,TGCAGTGCTAGAGCGGAGTGGACGGGCGGCTACACCTTC,CSARAEWTGGYTF
TRBV9,few,TRBJ1-2,.,TGTGCCAGCAGCGTAGGTGGGGGCTATGGCTACACCTTC,CASSVGGGYGYTF
TRBV6-5,many,TRBJ1-1,.,TGTGCCAGCAGTTTTATAGGGGCGCCGAACACTGAAGCTTTCTTT,CASSFIGAPNTEAFF
TRBV18,.,TRBJ2-6,.,TGTGCCAGCTCACCGCAGGGGAGGGAATCTGGGGCCAACGTCCTGACTTTC,CASSPQGRESGANVLTF
TRBV18,many,TRBJ2-1,TRBD2,TGTGCCAGCTCACCACCGGCGGGGGGTTACAATGAGCAGTTCTTC,CASSPPAGGYNEQFF
TRBV12-3/TRBV12-4,many,TRBJ2-7,TRBD1,TGTGCCAGCAGGGGGGGGACAGGGGGGATCGAGCAGTACTTC,CASRGGTGGIEQYF
TRBV15,few,TRBJ2-1,.,TGTGCCACCAGCAGAGATCATGGGGCTAGTTGGAAGAATGAGCAGTTCTTC,CATSRDHGASWKNEQFF
TRBV20-1,many,TRBJ1-6,.,TGCAGTGCAAGAAGAGGGGATTCACCCCTCCACTTT,CSARRGDSPLHF
TRBV20-1,few,TRBJ2-5,.,TGCAGTGCTAGACCTCCGGGACATAGTTCATCCCTAGCGGAGAACCACCAAGAGACCCAGTACTTC,CSARPPGHSSSLAENHQETQYF
TRBV6-1,.,TRBJ2-5,TRBD1,TGTGCCAGCAGTACGCCCGAGACAGGGAAGGGAGAGACCCAGTACTTC,CASSTPETGKGETQYF
TRBV5-1,many,TRBJ2-3,.,TGCGCCAGCAGCTTGGCGGGGGAGATGGGCAGGAATACGCAGTATTTT,CASSLAGEMGRNTQYF
TRBV7-2,.,TRBJ2-3,.,TGTGCCAGCACCCCGGGACCCCGGGCAGATACGCAGTATTTT,CASTPGPRADTQYF
TRBV9,.,TRBJ1-5,.,TGTGCCAGCAGCGTAACGAGCAATCAGCCCCAGCATTTT,CASSVTSNQPQHF
TRBV4-1,many,TRBJ2-1,.,TGCGCCAGCAGCCAAGAAAGGCACAGGGTCGACTACAATGAGCAGTTCTTC,CASSQERHRVDYNEQFF
TRBV6-6,few,TRBJ2-5,.,TGTGCCAGCAGGTACGGACAGCAAGAGACCCAGTACTTC,CASRYGQQETQYF
TRBV4-3,many,TRBJ2-1,TRBD2,TGCGCCAGCAGCCAAGTATCGGGGGGTGACAATGAGCAGTTCTTC,CASSQVSGGDNEQFF
TRBV6-1,.,TRBJ2-5,TRBD2,TGTGCCAGCAGTACGTCAGCGGGGCAGTGGGAAGAGACCCAGTACTTC,CASSTSAGQWEETQYF
TRBV4-1,many,TRBJ1-4,.,TGCGCCAGCAGCCAAGATCACGCGCTTCGGGAAAAACTGTTTTTT,CASSQDHALREKLFF
TRBV29-1,many,TRBJ2-3,.,TGCAGCGTTGCAGTGCGCGGGGATAGAGATACGCAGTATTTT,CSVAVRGDRDTQYF
TRBV12-3/TRBV12-4,.,TRBJ1-5,.,TGTGCCAGCAGTCTGGTAGACCGACGGCCCCAGCATTTT,CASSLVDRRPQHF
TRBV6-1,few,TRBJ2-1,TRBD1,TGTGCCAGCAGTCCCCAGGGACAGACCTACAATGAGCAGTTCTTC,CASSPQGQTYNEQFF
TRBV7-9,.,TRBJ2-2,.,TGTGCCAGCAGCCCGAAACCGACCAGACCGAACACCGGGGAGCTGTTTTTT,CASSPKPTRPNTGELFF
TRBV6-2/TRBV6-3,.,TRBJ2-5,TRBD1,TGTGCCAGCAGGACGACAGGGAGTGAGACCCAGTACTTC,CASRTTGSETQYF
TRBV20-1,.,TRBJ2-1,.,TGCAGTGCTAGTACCGGGGCGCGTGACAATGAGCAGTTCTTC,CSASTGARDNEQFF
TRBV29-1,many,TRBJ2-1,.,TGCAGCGTTGAGTGGTACAATGAGCAGTTCTTC,CSVEWYNEQFF
TRBV10-1,.,TRBJ2-3,TRBD2,TGCGCCAGCAGTGAGGGGGTAGCGGGATCCACAGATACGCAGTATTTT,CASSEGVAGSTDTQYF
TRBV6-5,many,TRBJ2-5,TRBD1,TGTGCCAGCAGTTACTCGACAGGGGGAGAGACCCAGTACTTC,CASSYSTGGETQYF
TRBV27,few,TRBJ2-1,.,TGTGCCAGCAGTTTAGAAGGCGGCGGGTGGGGGACCCACAATGAGCAGTTCTTC,CASSLEGGGWGTHNEQFF
TRBV5-1,many,TRBJ2-1,TRBD1,TGCGCCAGCACCGACAGGGGCAATGAGCAGTTCTTC,CASTDRGNEQFF
TRBV15,many,TRBJ2-7,TRBD1,TGTGCCACCAGCAGAGATATGGAACAGGGGTCATTTGAGCAGTACTTC,CATSRDMEQGSFEQYF
TRBV5-1,.,TRBJ1-1,.,TGCGCCAGCAGCTTGGACAGTTTCCCCACTGAAGCTTTCTTT,CASSLDSFPTEAFF
TRBV12-3/TRBV12-4,few,TRBJ2-1,TRBD2,TGTGCCAGCAGACTCCCACGGGGGGGCGGGAATGAGCAGTTCTTC,CASRLPRGGGNEQFF
TRBV20-1,many,TRBJ2-1,.,TGCAGTGCTAGAAGGGGGAGGGATGAGCAGTTCTTC,CSARRGRDEQFF
TRBV7-8,.,TRBJ2-5,TRBD2,TGTGCCAGCAGCTTGAGACCAGCGGGGGGAGAGACCCAGTACTTC,CASSLRPAGGETQYF